This is a list of T cell receptor beta chains from one sample in a study of OX40 agonist ivuxolimab in advanced cancers. The protocol was immunoSEQ multiplex PCR, while the TCRdb copy is restricted to in-frame clones and leaves out a portion. Altogether approximately 58,000 clones are present, under 90% being singletons, with the ten largest covering about 1.6%. The sequences come from CD4+ or CD8+ T cells sorted from blood, collected in a trial of the OX40 agonist ivuxolimab. These receptors all stem from an adult with an advanced solid tumor such as melanoma, head and neck, liver or kidney cancer. The CDR3 runs from the conserved cysteine through the conserved F or W. The D gene is left open where the match is weak. Rows may omit the clone size; those that give it use once, few, many or a size class.

>TRBJ2-7|TRBD1|.|TRBV5-6
TGTGCCAGCAGCTTCGGGACAGGGATATACTACGAGCAGTACTTC
CASSFGTGIYYEQYF
>TRBJ2-7|.|.|TRBV6-5
TGTGCCAGCAGTTATGGGGGGGCCTCCTACGAGCAGTACTTC
CASSYGGASYEQYF
>TRBJ1-5|.|.|TRBV30
TGTGCCTGGGGGCATAATAGCAATCAGCCCCAGCATTTT
CAWGHNSNQPQHF
>TRBJ1-2|.|.|TRBV7-2
TGTGCCAGCACCGGACAGAAGCAGGGCTATGGCTACACCTTC
CASTGQKQGYGYTF
>TRBJ1-1|.|.|TRBV6-6
TGTGCCAGCAGTTACTCGGGCCAACCTGGAGCTTTCTTT
CASSYSGQPGAFF
>TRBJ2-2|.|.|TRBV11-3
TGTGCCAGCAGCCTTCCCACCTCCGGGGAGCTGTTTTTT
CASSLPTSGELFF
>TRBJ1-3|TRBD1|.|TRBV11-2
TGTGCCAGCAGCCGAGACAGGGGTGGAAACACCATATATTTT
CASSRDRGGNTIYF
>TRBJ2-1|.|.|TRBV11-3
TGTGCCAGCAGCTTGGAGGAGAGCTCCTACAATGAGCAGTTCTTC
CASSLEESSYNEQFF
>TRBJ1-5|.|.|TRBV13
TGTGCCAGCAGCTTAGGGCGTTCGGGGGGCAGGCAGCCCCAGCATTTT
CASSLGRSGGRQPQHF
>TRBJ2-1|.|.|TRBV18
TGTGCCAGCTCACCACGGGTGGGAGGCCCCTACAATGAGCAGTTCTTC
CASSPRVGGPYNEQFF
>TRBJ2-1|.|.|TRBV21-1
TGTGCCAGCAGCCCCCAGGAAGACAGAAGATACGAAAATGAGCAGTTCTTC
CASSPQEDRRYENEQFF
>TRBJ1-2|.|few|TRBV2
TGTGCCAGCAGTATAATACGGGGCTACACCTTC
CASSIIRGYTF
>TRBJ2-1|TRBD2|.|TRBV2
TGTGCCAGCAGTGACGGGCTAGCGGGAGAGGATAATGAGCAGTTCTTC
CASSDGLAGEDNEQFF
>TRBJ1-1|.|.|TRBV5-5
TGTGCCAGCAGCTACGGACCGAACACTGAAGCTTTCTTT
CASSYGPNTEAFF
>TRBJ1-1|.|.|TRBV29-1
TGCAGCGTCCGGGCGGGGACGAACACTGAAGCTTTCTTT
CSVRAGTNTEAFF
>TRBJ2-5|.|few|TRBV29-1
TGCAGCGTTGTAGGTATCCCCGAAGCCAAAGAGACCCAGTACTTC
CSVVGIPEAKETQYF
>TRBJ2-1|TRBD2|.|TRBV10-1
TGCGCCAGCAGGGCTAGCGGGGGATACAATGAGCAGTTCTTC
CASRASGGYNEQFF
>TRBJ2-3|.|.|TRBV4-1
TGCGCCAGCAGCCAAGATCCCATTCTAGAGGGGCCCACAGATACGCAGTATTTT
CASSQDPILEGPTDTQYF
>TRBJ2-7|.|.|TRBV18
TGTGCCAGCTCACCGCAGACGGGAACCTACGAGCAGTACTTC
CASSPQTGTYEQYF